The 15 T cell receptor beta chains listed next were all sequenced from one sample in a study of cytomegalovirus exposure and HLA in healthy donors. Sequenced by immunoSEQ multiplex PCR; TCRdb stores in-frame clones only, minus some. The sample includes some 170,000 clones, just under 90% of them seen just once. The sample comprised PBMCs. These receptor sequences come from a woman in her twenties or thirties in good health and CMV-seronegative.

The table lists this clone with a few counts. The CDR3: CSVTQGWVPDTIYF. As DNA, the CDR3 is TGCAGCGTTACACAGGGGTGGGTGCCGGACACCATATATTTT. The rearrangement joins TRBV29-1 to TRBJ1-3; 7 bases match TRBD1. CDR3 length: 14 residues. V shed 5 bases and J 8 bases; nucleotides not matched to a gene: 12. Germline V lookup: CDR1 SQVTM, CDR2 ANQGSEA.

This chain joins TRBV27 and TRBJ2-1, with 9 positions matching TRBD2. The CDR3 has 15 residues. V shed 6 bases, J shed 0 bases, and the junction held 3 bases outside the gene matches. CDR1 MNHEY and CDR2 SMNVEV come from the germline V gene (reference sequence). CDR3 sequence: CASRISGGSYNEQFF. The CDR3 DNA is TGTGCCAGCAGGATTAGCGGGGGCTCCTACAATGAGCAGTTCTTC.

This rearrangement joins TRBV4-1 to TRBJ2-4; 8 bases match TRBD1. V shed 1 base, J shed 6 bases, and the junction held 8 bases outside the gene matches. The germline gives CDR1 MGHRA, CDR2 YSYEKL. The CDR3 is 16 residues long. The DNA for the CDR3 is TGCGCCAGCAGCCAAGTTGCAGACAGGGGTCTAAACATTCAGTACTTC. It is translated as CASSQVADRGLNIQYF.

The chain couples TRBV6-5 to TRBJ1-1, with D maybe TRBD1 (5 bases). This CDR3 contains 14 residues. V was shortened by 5 bases and J by 1 base, with 11 bases between the two germline ends. The germline V gene encodes CDR1 MNHEY and CDR2 SVGAGI. The CDR3: CASSPGPSNTEAFF. Written as DNA, the CDR3 is TGTGCCAGCAGTCCAGGGCCCTCGAACACTGAAGCTTTCTTT.

The chain is built from TRBV7-2 and TRBJ1-2, with D possibly matching TRBD1 (5 bases). Germline CDR1 is SGHTA and CDR2 is FQGNSA. Trimming removed 2 bases at V and 7 bases at J, with 11 bases between. This CDR3 has 13 residues. CDR3 region: CASSLRQGSGYTF. CDR3 coding DNA: TGTGCCAGCAGCTTAAGGCAGGGCTCTGGCTACACCTTC. The variable domain in full, with the rest retrieved from reference TRBV7-2 and TRBJ1-2, is GAGVSQSPSNKVTEKGKDVELRCDPISGHTALYWYRQSLGQGLEFLIYFQGNSAPDKSGLPSDRFSAERTGGSVSTLTIQRTQQEDSAVYLCASSLRQGSGYTFGSGTRLTVV.

The chain recombines TRBV29-1 with TRBJ1-2; 7 bases fit TRBD1. Germline V lookup: CDR1 SQVTM, CDR2 ANQGSEA. V shed 6 bases, J shed 3 bases, and the junction held 4 bases outside the gene matches. The CDR3 contains 12 residues. The CDR3 reads CSVVTGDYGYTF. CDR3 DNA: TGCAGCGTGGTTACAGGGGACTATGGCTACACCTTC.

The chain has TRBV19 and TRBJ1-2; TRBD1 matches at 10 bases. CDR1 LNHDA and CDR2 SQIVND come from the germline V gene (reference sequence). V was pared by 4 bases and J by 8 bases, with 10 bases of the junction left unmatched. The CDR3 totals 15 residues. The CDR3 reads CASSKPGTGALGYTF. In nucleotides, the CDR3 is TGTGCCAGTAGTAAACCAGGGACAGGGGCTTTGGGCTACACCTTC.

The chain uses TRBV25-1 and TRBJ2-1; D may be TRBD2 (5 bases). Germline CDR1 is MGHDK and CDR2 is SYGVNS. The ends were cut back, 5 bases at V and 10 bases at J, with 15 bases in the middle. CDR3 length: 13 residues. The CDR3 DNA sequence: TGTGCCAGCAGTACTAGTCGGCAGATGGAGCAGTTCTTC. Translating it yields CASSTSRQMEQFF. The complete variable domain, with remaining parts taken from reference TRBV25-1 and TRBJ2-1, reads EADIYQTPRYLVIGTGKKITLECSQTMGHDKMYWYQQDPGMELHLIHYSYGVNSTEKGDLSSESTVSRIRTEHFPLTLESARPSHTSQYLCASSTSRQMEQFFGPGTRLTVL.

This clone was recorded a few times. The CDR3: CASSIGNRGTGELFF. The DNA of the CDR3 is TGTGCCAGTAGTATCGGAAATAGGGGCACCGGGGAGCTGTTTTTT. This chain joins TRBV19 and TRBJ2-2; tentatively, D is TRBD1 (5 bases). CDR1 and CDR2 (germline): LNHDA, SQIVND (reference sequence). With 3 bases removed from V and 4 bases from J, the gap between germline ends came to 12 bases. The length of the CDR3 is 15 residues.

The J gene is TRBJ2-2, the V gene TRBV6-1, with 8 nucleotides matching TRBD1. The junction had 5 bases not matched to a gene; V was cut back by 5 bases and J by 6 bases. This CDR3 has 14 residues. Germline lookup yields CDR1 MNHNS and CDR2 SASEGT. CDR3 residues: CASSQDRVAGELFF. The CDR3 DNA sequence: TGTGCCAGCAGTCAGGACAGGGTGGCCGGGGAGCTGTTTTTT.

J is TRBJ1-2 and V is TRBV21-1; the listed D gene, TRBD1, was not tested against the DNA. TRBV21-1 is termed a pseudogene. This CDR3 is built from 13 residues. The CDR3 DNA follows: TGTGCCAACCGGACAGGGACTAACTATGGCTACACCTTC. It is translated as CANRTGTNYGYTF.

The rearrangement joins TRBV5-6 to TRBJ2-2, with TRBD2 as a possible D gene (7 bases). Germline CDR1 reads SGHDT; CDR2 reads YYEEEE. V lost 3 bases, J lost 0 bases, and 12 bases lay in between. CDR3 length equals 16 residues. The CDR3, as DNA: TGTGCCAGCAGCTGGGGGGGGCCTTCGAACACCGGGGAGCTGTTTTTT. It translates to CASSWGGPSNTGELFF.

The chain carries TRBV5-1 and TRBJ1-1; D is ambiguous. The CDR3 has 17 amino acids. The germline CDR1 and CDR2 sequences are SGHRS and YFSETQ. V gave up 0 bases and J gave up 1 base, with 16 bases separating them. This CDR3 is CASSLGWRIPQNTEAFF. CDR3 DNA sequence: TGCGCCAGCAGCTTGGGGTGGAGGATCCCGCAGAACACTGAAGCTTTCTTT.

In this sample, this clone turned up once. The rearrangement joins TRBV7-9 to TRBJ2-7; TRBD2 matches at 11 bases. With V trimmed by 5 bases and J by 3 bases, 6 bases remained unmatched. The CDR3 length is 15 residues. Germline V gives CDR1 SEHNR, CDR2 FQNEAQ (reference sequence). The CDR3 DNA sequence: TGTGCCAGCAGCCTTAGCGGGGGGGATCACTACGAGCAGTACTTC. Its translation: CASSLSGGDHYEQYF.

CDR3 nucleotides: TGTGCCAGCAGCGTGGACAGAGCCTATGGCTACACCTTC. It translates to CASSVDRAYGYTF. This chain joins TRBV9 and TRBJ1-2; perhaps TRBD1 as D (6 bases). This CDR3 has 13 amino acids. V gave up 2 bases and J gave up 4 bases, with 9 bases separating them. The V gene's germline CDR1 is SGDLS and CDR2 YYNGEE.